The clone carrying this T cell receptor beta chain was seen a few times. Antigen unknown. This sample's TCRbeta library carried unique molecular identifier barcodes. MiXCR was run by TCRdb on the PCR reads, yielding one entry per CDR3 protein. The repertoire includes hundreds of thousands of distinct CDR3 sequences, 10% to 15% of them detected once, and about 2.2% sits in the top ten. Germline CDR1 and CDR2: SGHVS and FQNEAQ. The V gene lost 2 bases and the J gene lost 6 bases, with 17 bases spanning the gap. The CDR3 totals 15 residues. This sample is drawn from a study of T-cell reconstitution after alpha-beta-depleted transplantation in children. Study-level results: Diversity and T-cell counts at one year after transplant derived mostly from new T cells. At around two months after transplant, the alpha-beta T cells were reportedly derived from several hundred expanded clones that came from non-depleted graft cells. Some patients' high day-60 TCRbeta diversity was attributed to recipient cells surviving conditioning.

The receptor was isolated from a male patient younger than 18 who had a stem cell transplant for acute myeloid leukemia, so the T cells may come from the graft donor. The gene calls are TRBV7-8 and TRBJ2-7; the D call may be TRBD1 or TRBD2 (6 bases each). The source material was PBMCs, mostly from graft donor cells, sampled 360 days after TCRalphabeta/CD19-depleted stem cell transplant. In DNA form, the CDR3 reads TGTGCCAGCAGCTTAACAGGGCCATGGGGAGGCGAGCAGTACTTC. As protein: CASSLTGPWGGEQYF.